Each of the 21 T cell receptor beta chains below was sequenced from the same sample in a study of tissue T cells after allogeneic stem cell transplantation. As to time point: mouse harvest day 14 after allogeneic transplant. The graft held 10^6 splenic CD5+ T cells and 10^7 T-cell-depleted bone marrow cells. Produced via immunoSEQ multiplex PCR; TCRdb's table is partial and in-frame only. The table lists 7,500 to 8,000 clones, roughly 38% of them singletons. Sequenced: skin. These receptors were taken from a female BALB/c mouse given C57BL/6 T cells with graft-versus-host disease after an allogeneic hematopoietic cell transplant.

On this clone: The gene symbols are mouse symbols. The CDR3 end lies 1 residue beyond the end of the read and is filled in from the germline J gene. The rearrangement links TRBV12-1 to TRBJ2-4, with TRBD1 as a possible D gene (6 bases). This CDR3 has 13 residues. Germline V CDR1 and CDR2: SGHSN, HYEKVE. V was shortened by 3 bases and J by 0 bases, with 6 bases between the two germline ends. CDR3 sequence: CASSDRSQNTLYF. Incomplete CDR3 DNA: TGTGCCAGCTCTGACAGGAGTCAAAACACCTTGTAC.

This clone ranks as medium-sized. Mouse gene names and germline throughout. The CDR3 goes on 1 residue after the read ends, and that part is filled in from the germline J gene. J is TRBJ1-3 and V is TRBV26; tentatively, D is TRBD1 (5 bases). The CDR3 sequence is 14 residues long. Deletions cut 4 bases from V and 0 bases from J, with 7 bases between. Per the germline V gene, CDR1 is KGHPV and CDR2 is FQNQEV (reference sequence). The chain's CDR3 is CASSPGPSGNTLYF. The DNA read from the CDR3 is TGTGCCAGCAGTCCGGGACCTTCTGGAAATACGCTCTAT.

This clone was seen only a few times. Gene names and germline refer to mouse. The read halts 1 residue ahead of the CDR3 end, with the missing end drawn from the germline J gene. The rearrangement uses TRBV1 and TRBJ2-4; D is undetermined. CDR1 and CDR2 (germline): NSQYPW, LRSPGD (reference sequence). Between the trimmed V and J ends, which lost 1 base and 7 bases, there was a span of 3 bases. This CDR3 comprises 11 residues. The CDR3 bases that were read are TGCACCTGCAGTGCAGGGGACACCTTGTAC. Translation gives CTCSAGDTLY. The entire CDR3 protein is CTCSAGDTLYF.

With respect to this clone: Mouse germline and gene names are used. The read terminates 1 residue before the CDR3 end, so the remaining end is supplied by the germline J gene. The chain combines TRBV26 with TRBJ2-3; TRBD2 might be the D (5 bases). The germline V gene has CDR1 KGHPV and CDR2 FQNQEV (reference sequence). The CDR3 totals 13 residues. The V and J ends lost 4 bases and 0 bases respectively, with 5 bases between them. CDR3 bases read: TGTGCCAGCAGTCGGACTAGTGCAGAAACGCTGTAT. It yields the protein CASSRTSAETLY. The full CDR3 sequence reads CASSRTSAETLYF.

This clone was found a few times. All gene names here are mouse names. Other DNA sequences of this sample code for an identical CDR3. CDR3 bases read: TGTGCCAGCAGTCCGGGAAACCAAGACACCCAGTAC. Translation gives CASSPGNQDTQY. The whole CDR3 region reads CASSPGNQDTQYF. The chain links TRBV26 to TRBJ2-5; unclear D gene. The sequenced fragment ends 1 residue before the CDR3 boundary, so the rest is inferred from the germline J gene. Germline V gene sequence: CDR1 KGHPV, CDR2 FQNQEV (reference sequence). The V end was cut by 4 bases, the J end by 0 bases, with 5 bases between. The CDR3 spans 13 residues.

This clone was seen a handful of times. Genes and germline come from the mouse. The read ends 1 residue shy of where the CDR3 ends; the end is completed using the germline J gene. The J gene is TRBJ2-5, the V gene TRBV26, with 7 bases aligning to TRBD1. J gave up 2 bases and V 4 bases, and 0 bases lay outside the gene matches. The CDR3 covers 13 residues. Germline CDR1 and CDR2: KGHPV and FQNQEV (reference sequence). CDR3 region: CASSRQGQDTQYF. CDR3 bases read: TGTGCCAGCAGTCGACAGGGCCAAGACACCCAGTAC.

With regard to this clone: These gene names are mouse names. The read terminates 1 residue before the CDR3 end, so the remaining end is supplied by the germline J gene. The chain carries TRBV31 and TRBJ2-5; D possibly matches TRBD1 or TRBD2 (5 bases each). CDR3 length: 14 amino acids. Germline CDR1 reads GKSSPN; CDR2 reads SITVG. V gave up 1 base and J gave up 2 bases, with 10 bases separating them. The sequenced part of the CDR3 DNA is TGTGCCTGGAGTCGGGGCGTTGGCCAAGACACCCAGTAC. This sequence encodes CAWSRGVGQDTQY. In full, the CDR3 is CAWSRGVGQDTQYF.

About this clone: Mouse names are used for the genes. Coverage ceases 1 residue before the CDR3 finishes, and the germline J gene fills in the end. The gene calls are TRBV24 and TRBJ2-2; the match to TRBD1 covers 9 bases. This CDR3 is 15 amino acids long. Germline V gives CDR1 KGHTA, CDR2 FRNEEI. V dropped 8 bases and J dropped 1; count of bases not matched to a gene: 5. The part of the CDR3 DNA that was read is TGTGCCAGCCTCCCGGGACAGGGAAACACCGGGCAGCTCTAC. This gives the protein CASLPGQGNTGQLY. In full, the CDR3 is CASLPGQGNTGQLYF.

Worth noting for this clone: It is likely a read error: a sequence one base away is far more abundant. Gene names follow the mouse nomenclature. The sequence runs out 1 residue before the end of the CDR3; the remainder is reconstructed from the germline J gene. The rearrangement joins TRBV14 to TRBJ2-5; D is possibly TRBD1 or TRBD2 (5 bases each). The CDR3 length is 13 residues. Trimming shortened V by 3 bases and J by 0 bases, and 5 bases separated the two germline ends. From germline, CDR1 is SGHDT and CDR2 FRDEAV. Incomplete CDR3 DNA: TGTGCCAGCAGTTGGGGGAACCAAGACACCCAGTAC. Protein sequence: CASSWGNQDTQY. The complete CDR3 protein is CASSWGNQDTQYF. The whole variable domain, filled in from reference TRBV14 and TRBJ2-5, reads EAGVTQSPRYAVLQEGQAVSFWCDPISGHDTLYWYQQPRDQGPQLLVYFRDEAVIDNSQLPSDRFSAVRPKGTNSTLKIQSAKQGDTATYLCASSWGNQDTQYFGPGTRLLVL.

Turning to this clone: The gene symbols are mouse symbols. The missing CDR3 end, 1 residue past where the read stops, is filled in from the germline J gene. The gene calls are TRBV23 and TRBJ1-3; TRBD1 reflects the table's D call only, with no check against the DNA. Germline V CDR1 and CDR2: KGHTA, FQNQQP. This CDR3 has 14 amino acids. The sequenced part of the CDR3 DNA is TGCTCCAGCAGTCCACAGGGGGTCGGAAATACGCTCTAT. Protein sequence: CSSSPQGVGNTLY. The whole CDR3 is CSSSPQGVGNTLYF.

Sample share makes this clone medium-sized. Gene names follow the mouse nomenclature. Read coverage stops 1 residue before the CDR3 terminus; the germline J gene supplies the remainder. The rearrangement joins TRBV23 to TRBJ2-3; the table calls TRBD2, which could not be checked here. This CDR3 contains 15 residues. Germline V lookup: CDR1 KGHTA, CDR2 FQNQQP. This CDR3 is CSSSQRLGSAETLYF. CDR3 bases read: TGCTCCAGCAGTCAAAGACTGGGGAGTGCAGAAACGCTGTAT. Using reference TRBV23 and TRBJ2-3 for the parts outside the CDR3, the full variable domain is DAAVTQKPRYLIKMKGQEAEMKCIPEKGHTAVFWYQQKQSKELKFLIYFQNQQPLDQIDMVKERFSAVCPSSSLCSLGIRTCEAEDSALYLCSSSQRLGSAETLYFGSGTRLTVL.

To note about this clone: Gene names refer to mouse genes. CDR3 amino acids: CTCSADQGVFF. CDR3 DNA, as far as it was read: TGCACCTGCAGTGCAGATCAGGGCGTCTTC. The chain joins TRBV1 to TRBJ1-1, with D possibly matching TRBD1 (5 bases). The CDR3 extends 1 residue past the end of the read, so its final part is completed from the germline J gene. Germline lookup yields CDR1 NSQYPW and CDR2 LRSPGD (reference sequence). This CDR3 has 11 residues. The germline V and J ends were trimmed by 0 bases and 11 bases, with 7 bases remaining between them.

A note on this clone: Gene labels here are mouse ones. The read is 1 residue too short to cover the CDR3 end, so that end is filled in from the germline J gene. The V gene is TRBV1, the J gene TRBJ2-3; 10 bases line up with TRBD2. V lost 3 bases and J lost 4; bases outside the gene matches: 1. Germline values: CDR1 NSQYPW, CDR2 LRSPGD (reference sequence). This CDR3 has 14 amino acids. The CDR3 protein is CTCSADWGTETLYF. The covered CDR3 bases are TGCACCTGCAGTGCGGACTGGGGGACAGAAACGCTGTAT.

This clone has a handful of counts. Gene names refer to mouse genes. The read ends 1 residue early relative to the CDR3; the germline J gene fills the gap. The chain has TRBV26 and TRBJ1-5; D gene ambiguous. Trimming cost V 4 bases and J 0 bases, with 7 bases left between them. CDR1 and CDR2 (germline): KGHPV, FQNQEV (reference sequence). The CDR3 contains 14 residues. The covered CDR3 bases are TGTGCCAGCAGTCCACAGACTAACAACCAGGCTCCGCTT. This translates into CASSPQTNNQAPL. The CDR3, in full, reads CASSPQTNNQAPLF.

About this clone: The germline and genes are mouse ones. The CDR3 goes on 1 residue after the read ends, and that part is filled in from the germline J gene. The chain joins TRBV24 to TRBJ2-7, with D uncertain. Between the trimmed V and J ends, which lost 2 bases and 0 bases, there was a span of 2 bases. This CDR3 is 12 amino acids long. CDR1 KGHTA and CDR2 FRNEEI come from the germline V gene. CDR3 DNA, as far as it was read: TGTGCCAGCAGTCTGGGCTCCTATGAACAGTAC. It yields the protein CASSLGSYEQY. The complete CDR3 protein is CASSLGSYEQYF.

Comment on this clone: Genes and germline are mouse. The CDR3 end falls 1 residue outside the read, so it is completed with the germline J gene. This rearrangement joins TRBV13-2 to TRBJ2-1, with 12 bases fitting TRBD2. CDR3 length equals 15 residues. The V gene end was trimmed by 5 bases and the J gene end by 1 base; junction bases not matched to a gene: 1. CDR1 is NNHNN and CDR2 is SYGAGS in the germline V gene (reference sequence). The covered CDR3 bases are TGTGCCAGCGGCGGGACTGGGGGGAACTATGCTGAGCAGTTC. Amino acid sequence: CASGGTGGNYAEQF. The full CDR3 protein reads CASGGTGGNYAEQFF.

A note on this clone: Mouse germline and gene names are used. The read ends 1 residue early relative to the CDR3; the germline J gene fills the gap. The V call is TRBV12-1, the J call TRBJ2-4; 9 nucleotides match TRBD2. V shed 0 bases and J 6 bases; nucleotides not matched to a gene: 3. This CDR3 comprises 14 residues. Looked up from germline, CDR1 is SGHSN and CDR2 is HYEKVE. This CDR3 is CASSLGWGGNTLYF. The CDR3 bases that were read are TGTGCCAGCTCTCTCGGCTGGGGGGGGAACACCTTGTAC.

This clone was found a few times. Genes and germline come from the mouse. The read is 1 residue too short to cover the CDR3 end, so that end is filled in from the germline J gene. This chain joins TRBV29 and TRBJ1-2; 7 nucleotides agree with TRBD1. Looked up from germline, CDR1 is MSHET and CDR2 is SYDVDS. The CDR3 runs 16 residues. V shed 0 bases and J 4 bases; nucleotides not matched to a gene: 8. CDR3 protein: CASSLSKGRGGSDYTF. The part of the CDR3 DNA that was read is TGTGCTAGCAGTTTATCGAAAGGCAGGGGGGGCTCCGACTACACC.

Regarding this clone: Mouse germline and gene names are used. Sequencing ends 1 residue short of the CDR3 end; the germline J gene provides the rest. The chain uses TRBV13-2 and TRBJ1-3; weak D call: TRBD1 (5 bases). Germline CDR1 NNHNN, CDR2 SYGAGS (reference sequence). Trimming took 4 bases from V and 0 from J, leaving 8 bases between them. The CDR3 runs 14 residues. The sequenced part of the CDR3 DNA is TGTGCCAGCGGTAGACAGAATTCTGGAAATACGCTCTAT. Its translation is CASGRQNSGNTLY. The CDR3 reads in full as CASGRQNSGNTLYF.

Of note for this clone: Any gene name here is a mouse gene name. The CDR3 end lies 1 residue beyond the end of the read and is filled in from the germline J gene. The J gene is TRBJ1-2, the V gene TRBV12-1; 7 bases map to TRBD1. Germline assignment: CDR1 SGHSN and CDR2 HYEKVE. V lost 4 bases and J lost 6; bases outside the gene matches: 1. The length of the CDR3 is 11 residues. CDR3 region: CASSQGTDYTF. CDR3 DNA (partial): TGTGCCAGCTCACAGGGGACCGACTACACC.

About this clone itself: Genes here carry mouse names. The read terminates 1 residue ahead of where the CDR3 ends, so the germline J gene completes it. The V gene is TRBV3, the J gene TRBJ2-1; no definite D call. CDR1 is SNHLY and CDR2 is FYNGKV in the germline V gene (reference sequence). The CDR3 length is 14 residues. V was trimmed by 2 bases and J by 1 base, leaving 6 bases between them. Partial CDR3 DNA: TGTGCCAGCAGCTTAAAGGGAAACTATGCTGAGCAGTTC. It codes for CASSLKGNYAEQF. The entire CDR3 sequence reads CASSLKGNYAEQFF.